This TCR beta chain was sequenced in a study of glioma-infiltrating T cells after dendritic cell vaccination. General study points: Survival was not directly related to TCR clonality in these patients.

As for this clone: The antigen is undetermined.

The PCR used 60 V beta and 13 J beta primers. Profiled with immunoSEQ multiplex PCR; TCRdb holds only in-frame clones, not every one. The repertoire holds about 76,000 clones, with 87% as singletons. Germline V gene sequence: CDR1 LNHNV, CDR2 YYDKDF (reference sequence). The CDR3 extends over 12 amino acids. V gave up 8 bases and J gave up 7 bases, with 14 bases separating them. Time point defined: after dendritic cell vaccination, including at tumor progression/relapse. The V gene is TRBV15, the J gene TRBJ1-1, with a weak D call TRBD1 (5 bases). This sample comprised blood, obtained after dendritic cell vaccination. This TCR came from a human donor with glioblastoma. The CDR3 loop reads CATSYGAGEAFF. In DNA form, the CDR3 reads TGTGCCACCTCCTATGGGGCCGGTGAAGCTTTCTTT.